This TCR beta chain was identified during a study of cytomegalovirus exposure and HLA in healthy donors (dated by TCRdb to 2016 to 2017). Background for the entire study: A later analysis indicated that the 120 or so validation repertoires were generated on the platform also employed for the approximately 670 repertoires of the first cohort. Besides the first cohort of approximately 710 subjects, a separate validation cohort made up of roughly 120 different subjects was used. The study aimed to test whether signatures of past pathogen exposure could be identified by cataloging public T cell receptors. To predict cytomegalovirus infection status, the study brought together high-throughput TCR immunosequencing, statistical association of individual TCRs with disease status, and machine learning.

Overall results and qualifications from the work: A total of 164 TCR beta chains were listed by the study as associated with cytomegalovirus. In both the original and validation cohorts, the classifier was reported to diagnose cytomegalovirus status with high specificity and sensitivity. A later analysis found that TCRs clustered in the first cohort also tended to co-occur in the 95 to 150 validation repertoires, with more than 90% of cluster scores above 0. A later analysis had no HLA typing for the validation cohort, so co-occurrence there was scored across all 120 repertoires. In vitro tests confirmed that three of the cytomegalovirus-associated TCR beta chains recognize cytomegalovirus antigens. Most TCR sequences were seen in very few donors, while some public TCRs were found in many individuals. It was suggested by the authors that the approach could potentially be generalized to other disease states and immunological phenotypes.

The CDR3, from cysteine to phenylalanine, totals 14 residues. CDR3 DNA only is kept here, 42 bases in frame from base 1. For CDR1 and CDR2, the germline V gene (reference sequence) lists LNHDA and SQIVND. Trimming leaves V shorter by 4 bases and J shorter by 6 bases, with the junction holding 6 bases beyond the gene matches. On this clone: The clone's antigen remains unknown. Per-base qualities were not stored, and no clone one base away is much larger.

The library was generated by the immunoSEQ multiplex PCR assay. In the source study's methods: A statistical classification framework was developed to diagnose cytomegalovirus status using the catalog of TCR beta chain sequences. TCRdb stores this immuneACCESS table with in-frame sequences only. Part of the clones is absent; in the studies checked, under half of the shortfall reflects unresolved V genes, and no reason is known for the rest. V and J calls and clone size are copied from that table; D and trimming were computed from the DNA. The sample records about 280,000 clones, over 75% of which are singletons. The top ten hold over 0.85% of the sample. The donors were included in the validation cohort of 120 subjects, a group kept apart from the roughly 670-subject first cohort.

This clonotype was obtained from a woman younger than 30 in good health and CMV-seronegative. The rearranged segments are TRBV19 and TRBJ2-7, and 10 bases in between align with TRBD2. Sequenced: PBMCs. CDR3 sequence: CASSTGLADGEQYF. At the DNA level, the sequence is TGTGCCAGTAGTACTGGACTAGCGGATGGCGAGCAGTACTTC.